This T cell receptor beta chain was obtained from a study of blood T cell repertoires in COVID-19. On the study more broadly: COVID-19 samples collected from the United States, Italy and Spain covered acute and convalescent phases. The cDNA or gDNA used as material had been derived from T cells, B-cell-depleted T cells, or PBMCs.

The CDR3 covers 12 residues. V lost 11 bases and J 3 bases, leaving 14 bases between the germline ends. Germline lookup yields CDR1 SEHNR and CDR2 FQNEAQ (reference sequence). Produced via immunoSEQ multiplex PCR; TCRdb's table is partial and in-frame only. Of tens of thousands of clones listed, 86% are singletons. This TCR came from a woman older than 75 with acute or convalescent COVID-19. The source material was peripheral blood. The chain couples TRBV7-9 to TRBJ2-7, with TRBD1 as a possible D gene (5 bases). This CDR3 is CASATGFYEQYF. The CDR3 DNA reads as TGTGCCTCCGCCACAGGTTTCTACGAGCAGTACTTC.